This TCR beta chain appears in the sequencing data of a study of cytomegalovirus exposure and HLA in healthy donors. Findings and limits, study-wide: Apart from CMV serostatus, no immune exposure information was available.

This CDR3 spans 13 amino acids. Per the germline V gene, CDR1 is MNHEY and CDR2 is SVGAGI. V was trimmed by 6 bases and J by 4 bases, leaving 12 bases between them. The PCR contained 60 Vbeta and 13 Jbeta primers. This table comes from immunoSEQ multiplex PCR, and its TCRdb copy is limited to in-frame clones, with some not included. Of some 170,000 clones listed, roughly 81% were seen once; the top ten hold roughly 5%. As for this clone: The antigen remains undetermined.

This receptor was obtained from a woman under 30 in good health and CMV-seropositive. Sequenced: PBMCs. The rearrangement links TRBV6-5 to TRBJ1-2; tentative D call: TRBD1 (6 bases). The CDR3 loop is CASSLGQIYGYTF. The CDR3 DNA follows: TGTGCCAGCAGCCTCGGACAGATCTATGGCTACACCTTC.